A selection of T cell receptor beta chains follows, all from one sample in a study of blood T cell repertoires in COVID-19. TCRdb's copy holds only in-frame clones and misses some; the assay was immunoSEQ multiplex PCR. The table records some 110,000 clones, around 79% of them present only once. The sample was peripheral blood. These receptors all come from a man aged 50-59 years with acute or convalescent COVID-19. CDR3s leave out the opening cysteine and the closing phenylalanine or tryptophan.

V gene	CDR3 protein
TRBV7-9	ASSGQSSYNSPLH
TRBV4-2	ASSQEERGTDTQY
TRBV13	ASSSTAIEQF
TRBV11-2	ASSLGTGVNTDTQY
TRBV15	ATSRAMSGEQY
TRBV3-1/TRBV3-2	ASSPGQEQY
TRBV6-5	ASREGNQPQH
TRBV19	ASRIQGGHHQPQH
TRBV5-4	ASSLARGLSAADTQY
TRBV7-3	ASSPGHRNTEAF
TRBV6-1	ASSEGGTGPYGYT
TRBV10-1	ASSTGTIGEQF
TRBV2	ASSTQGANSPLH
TRBV28	ASSSIQGNQPQH
TRBV7-9	ASSLPRGFGETQY